These 2 T cell receptor beta chains originate from one sample sequenced in a study of blood T cell repertoires in COVID-19. Assay: immunoSEQ multiplex PCR; the TCRdb copy retains only in-frame clones and omits some. The data contain just under 55,000 clones, roughly 90% of them singletons. Material: peripheral blood. All receptors come from a man aged 50 to 59 with acute or convalescent COVID-19.

The rearrangement joins TRBV7-2 to TRBJ1-5, with unresolved D. The CDR3 contains 13 residues. V shed 2 bases and J shed 2 bases, with 4 bases lying between them. In germline, CDR1 is SGHTA, CDR2 FQGNSA. CDR3 residues: CASSLRGNQPQHF. CDR3 nucleotides: TGTGCCAGCAGCTTAAGAGGCAATCAGCCCCAGCATTTT.

This chain links TRBV29-1 with TRBJ2-3; 10 bases agree with TRBD1. J was trimmed by 5 bases and V by 6 bases; bases with no gene match: 5. Germline values: CDR1 SQVTM, CDR2 ANQGSEA. CDR3 length: 13 residues. The CDR3 here is CSVSGQGGDTQYF. CDR3 DNA sequence: TGCAGCGTCTCCGGACAGGGGGGAGATACGCAGTATTTT.